What follows is one TCR beta chain and its context. Its antigen is currently not known. No base quality information exists; no much larger clone differs at one position. TCR cDNA was synthesized by 5'RACE template switching, which introduced a universal primer site and unique molecular identifiers. Priming for cDNA synthesis came from both the TCR alpha and TCR beta constant segments. Library amplification used two PCR steps, and the second PCR step added sample barcodes and sequencing adapters. Sequencing of libraries was performed on Illumina HiSeq 2500 (2x100 bp) or NovaSeq (2x150 bp). As for the authors' bioinformatics: MIGEC was used to demultiplex reads and collapse the reads into UMI consensus sequences, and MiXCR was used for V(D)J alignment. Vaccine-responding clonotypes were identified with edgeR using replicate PBMC samples, with FDR below 0.01 and a log2 fold change above 5 up to day 15 being required. Bulk clonotypes were assigned CD4 or CD8 identity according to which sequenced CD4 or CD8 repertoire held them at higher abundance. The public reads were run again by TCRdb, first through fastp at Q25 and then through MiXCR, and only productive beta chains were kept. Records with the same CDR3 protein are collapsed into one entry carrying the most frequent genes and DNA. The V and J calls were determined by TCRdb, not by the authors. The sample includes hundreds of thousands of distinct CDR3 sequences, with approximately 13% observed a single time. Over 12% of the sample goes to the ten largest clones.

The sample comes from a study of T cells after yellow fever vaccination (dated by TCRdb to between 2019 and 2020). Turning to the overall study: The SMART-Seq v4 Ultra Low Input RNA kit was used to prepare libraries from fractions with low cell numbers. To follow T-cell clones before and after primary and booster YFV17D yellow fever vaccination, bulk TCR alpha and beta repertoires were sequenced over time. The cohort comprised two healthy male donors, one aged 18 to 29 and one aged 30 to 39 years. Blood samples were taken at several timepoints before and after primary and secondary immunization, and bulk PBMC replicates and cell subsets were isolated.

The sample's treatment or condition label, in plain terms: live attenuated yellow fever vaccine strain. At each blood-draw timepoint, two biological replicates of bulk PBMCs were obtained. A standard Ficoll-Paque protocol was used to isolate PBMCs from peripheral blood. RNA was extracted with TriZol from bulk PBMCs, CD4 and CD8 fractions, and dextramer-positive and dextramer-negative fractions. Results and caveats for the whole study, not just this receptor: Because only a couple of donors were included in the study, the extent to which the findings can be generalized is limited. Most clones expanded after primary vaccination were re-detected after the booster (approximately 96% of CD4 and around 88% of CD8), suggesting broad memory maintenance. A small fraction of clonotypes appeared in both the CD4 and CD8 compartments, likely as a result of convergent recombination. The secondary T-cell response was weaker than the primary response but faster, peaking on day 5 instead of day 15. Computational filtering was required because FACS-sorted repertoires could contain abundant contaminating clonotypes from the bulk population.

Its CDR3 holds 18 amino acids, cysteine through phenylalanine. Only the CDR3 DNA stays, 54 bases, in frame from base 1. Cut back by 3 bases and 1 base, the V and J ends lie 17 bases apart. Per the germline V gene, SGHRS is the CDR1 and YFSETQ is the CDR2. The sequencing here drew on PBMCs, taken on the day of the yellow fever booster vaccination. This receptor was taken from a man aged 30-40 years who received the YFV17D yellow fever vaccine. This receptor chain uses TRBV5-1 and TRBJ2-6; no confident D gene assignment can be made. The CDR3 region reads CASSYRPGTRSGANVLTF. The nucleotides read TGCGCCAGCAGCTACCGTCCGGGCACCCGGTCTGGGGCCAACGTCCTGACTTTC.